This TCR beta chain was retrieved from a study of cytomegalovirus exposure and HLA in healthy donors. Of note for this clone: Its specificity is not known.

General study findings and limits: That first-cohort TCR clusters tended to co-occur in the roughly 110 validation repertoires was found in a later analysis. The study found most TCR sequences rare, yet found some public TCRs in many donors. Researchers counted around 170 TCR beta chains as cytomegalovirus-associated. A few of the chains that were CMV-associated were confirmed in vitro to be specific for CMV antigens.

The germline V gene has CDR1 SGHNT and CDR2 YYREEE (reference sequence). V shed 2 bases, J shed 4 bases, and the junction held 6 bases outside the gene matches. The CDR3 sequence is 16 residues long. Measured with immunoSEQ multiplex PCR; TCRdb has only the in-frame clones, and not every one. In the table there are around 150,000 clones, approximately 96% of which are singletons. The source of this sequence is a young woman in good health and CMV-seronegative. The chain employs TRBV5-4 and TRBJ2-5; 12 nucleotides match TRBD2. Sequencing was done on a sample of PBMCs. The CDR3 is CASSFSLAGGPETQYF. CDR3 DNA: TGTGCCAGCAGCTTCTCTCTAGCGGGGGGGCCAGAGACCCAGTACTTC. The full variable domain, completed using reference TRBV5-4 and TRBJ2-5, is ETGVTQSPTHLIKTRGQQVTLRCSSQSGHNTVSWYQQALGQGPQFIFQYYREEENGRGNFPPRFSGLQFPNYSSELNVNALELDDSALYLCASSFSLAGGPETQYFGPGTRLLVL.